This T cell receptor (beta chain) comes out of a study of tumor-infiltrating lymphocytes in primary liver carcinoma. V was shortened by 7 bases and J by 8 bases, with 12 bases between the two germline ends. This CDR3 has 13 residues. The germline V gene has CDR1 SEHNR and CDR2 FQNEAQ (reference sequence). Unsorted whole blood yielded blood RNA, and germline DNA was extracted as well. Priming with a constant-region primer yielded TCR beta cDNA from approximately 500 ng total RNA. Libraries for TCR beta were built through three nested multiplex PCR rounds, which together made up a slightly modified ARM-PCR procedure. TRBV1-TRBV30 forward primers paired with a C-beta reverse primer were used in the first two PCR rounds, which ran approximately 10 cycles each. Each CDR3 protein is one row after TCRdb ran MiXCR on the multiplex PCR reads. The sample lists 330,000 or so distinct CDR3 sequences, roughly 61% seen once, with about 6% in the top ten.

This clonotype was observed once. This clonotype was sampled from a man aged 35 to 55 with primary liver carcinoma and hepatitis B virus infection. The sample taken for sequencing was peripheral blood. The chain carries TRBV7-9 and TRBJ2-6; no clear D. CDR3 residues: CASNLVGSNVLTF. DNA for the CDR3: TGTGCCAGCAACCTAGTCGGGTCCAACGTCCTGACTTTC.